The 32 T cell receptor beta chains presented below share a single source sample, sequenced in a study of T cell clusters in autoimmune cytopenias. TRB amplification used 250 ng of peripheral blood genomic DNA. One tube held mixed TRB-A and TRB-B primer pools for touch-down PCR. One entry per CDR3 protein, without DNA, is what TCRdb gives after re-calling the multiplex PCR reads. This table lists approximately 14,000 distinct CDR3 sequences. The sequenced sample consisted of peripheral blood. The receptors were gathered from a human donor with an autoimmune cytopenia or autoimmune hepatitis (not recorded which).

The chain uses TRBV12-3 or TRBV12-4 and TRBJ1-5; with no DNA, the TCRdb D assignment of TRBD1 cannot be verified. The CDR3 has 12 amino acids. This chain's CDR3 is CASSPSGLAQHF.

The rearrangement uses TRBV12-3 or TRBV12-4 and TRBJ2-7; the D gene TCRdb calls, TRBD2, cannot be checked with no DNA. The CDR3 has 16 amino acids. CDR3 region: CASNRQAQRSGGTQYF.

This clonotype is deemed medium-sized by its frequency. The genes are TRBV29-1 and TRBJ1-1; there is no DNA to check the TCRdb D call of TRBD1. The CDR3 extends over 14 amino acids. Looked up from germline, CDR1 is SQVTM and CDR2 is ANQGSEA. The CDR3 is CSVAGHSMNTEAFF.

This chain connects TRBV20-1 to TRBJ2-1; TCRdb's D call, TRBD1, is unchecked because there is no DNA. The V gene's germline CDR1 is DFQATT and CDR2 SNEGSKA (reference sequence). The CDR3 sequence is 16 residues long. The CDR3 sequence: CSARAGQGSPNWEQFF.

This sequence joins TRBV14 and TRBJ2-7; the TCRdb call, TRBD1, lacks DNA for checking. In germline, CDR1 is SGHDN, CDR2 FVKESK. The CDR3 length is 14 residues. The CDR3 region is CASSRDRVGYEQYF.

The V call is TRBV27, the J call TRBJ1-5; TCRdb proposes TRBD1, but this gene call is untestable without DNA. Germline CDR1 reads MNHEY; CDR2 reads SMNVEV (reference sequence). This CDR3 is 14 amino acids long. The CDR3 loop reads CASRTGGTKQPQHF.

V gene TRBV5-6 combines with J gene TRBJ2-6. The germline V gene has CDR1 SGHDT and CDR2 YYEEEE. The CDR3 is made up of 15 amino acids. CDR3 sequence reads: CASSFSFSGANVLTF.

This chain links TRBV19 with TRBJ2-1; TCRdb lists TRBD1, though no DNA is available to test this call. From germline, CDR1 is LNHDA and CDR2 SQIVND (reference sequence). The CDR3 totals 14 residues. The CDR3: CASSHWGGSNEQFF.

Considering frequency, this clonotype is medium-sized. This chain joins TRBV29-1 and TRBJ1-1. CDR3 length: 11 residues. Germline V gene sequence: CDR1 SQVTM, CDR2 ANQGSEA. CDR3 sequence reads: CSGQGSGEAFF. Filled out from reference TRBV29-1 and TRBJ1-1, the complete variable domain reads SAVISQKPSRDICQRGTSLTIQCQVDSQVTMMFWYRQQPGQSLTLIATANQGSEATYESGFVIDKFPISRPNLTFSTLTVSNMSPEDSSIYLCSGQGSGEAFFGQGTRLTVV.

This clonotype is labeled medium-sized based on frequency. This chain connects TRBV29-1 to TRBJ2-1; the TRBD2 assignment by TCRdb is unverifiable without DNA. Germline V gene lookup returns CDR1 SQVTM and CDR2 ANQGSEA. This CDR3 has 13 amino acids. CDR3 residues: CSANPGLYNEQFF.

This chain joins TRBV27 and TRBJ2-3; the TCRdb D gene call, TRBD2, has no DNA to confirm it. This CDR3 contains 19 residues. The germline gives CDR1 MNHEY, CDR2 SMNVEV (reference sequence). The CDR3: CASRLKTSGGATSTDTQYF.

The V call is TRBV6-5, the J call TRBJ2-3; TCRdb selects TRBD1, and the lack of DNA leaves this call unchecked. Germline V lookup: CDR1 MNHEY, CDR2 SVGAGI. CDR3 length: 17 amino acids. CDR3 in amino acids: CASSSPLRRGITDTQYF.

This clonotype is called medium-sized based on its frequency. The gene calls are TRBV27 and TRBJ2-3; TCRdb proposes TRBD1, but this gene call is untestable without DNA. Germline V gene sequence: CDR1 MNHEY, CDR2 SMNVEV (reference sequence). This CDR3 comprises 12 residues. The chain's CDR3 is CASRARGDTQYF.

This chain's CDR3 is CASSQGLVGDKNIQYF. The chain combines TRBV7-9 with TRBJ2-4; TCRdb picks TRBD2, but there is no DNA to check that call. The germline V gene encodes CDR1 SEHNR and CDR2 FQNEAQ (reference sequence). The CDR3 sequence is 16 residues long. Full variable domain (outside the CDR3, taken from reference TRBV7-9 and TRBJ2-4): DTGVSQNPRHKITKRGQNVTFRCDPISEHNRLYWYRQTLGQGPEFLTYFQNEAQLEKSRLLSDRFSAERPKGSFSTLEIQRTEQGDSAMYLCASSQGLVGDKNIQYFGAGTRLSVL.

This rearrangement joins TRBV5-6 to TRBJ2-2; with no DNA, the TCRdb D assignment of TRBD1 cannot be verified. The CDR3 runs 13 residues. Looked up from germline, CDR1 is SGHDT and CDR2 is YYEEEE. The CDR3 protein is CASSLLSGGELFF.

The chain links TRBV6-6 to TRBJ2-5; the D gene TCRdb calls, TRBD1, cannot be checked with no DNA. Germline V gene data show CDR1 as MNHNY and CDR2 as SVGAGI (reference sequence). The CDR3 is 15 residues long. The CDR3 here is CASKRAGEYAETQYF.

This clonotype is labeled medium-sized based on frequency. The chain uses TRBV11-1 and TRBJ2-1; the TCRdb call, TRBD1, lacks DNA for checking. Germline-derived CDR1 and CDR2 are SGHAT and FQDESV (reference sequence). CDR3 length equals 16 residues. The CDR3 sequence: CASSPTGTGTYNEQFF.

This clonotype shows up as medium-sized by frequency. The chain joins TRBV6-5 to TRBJ1-2; checking the TCRdb D call of TRBD1 is not possible without DNA. The CDR3 length is 14 residues. Germline V gene data show CDR1 as MNHEY and CDR2 as SVGAGI. The CDR3 sequence is CASSRKQGTYGYTF.

The chain links TRBV10-3 to TRBJ2-7; the TCRdb call, TRBD1, lacks DNA for checking. From germline, CDR1 is ENHRY and CDR2 SYGVKD. The CDR3 extends over 11 amino acids. The CDR3 is CAISVGPEQYF.

The chain employs TRBV27 and TRBJ2-4; the TRBD1 assignment by TCRdb is unverifiable without DNA. Germline V gives CDR1 MNHEY, CDR2 SMNVEV (reference sequence). This CDR3 is 13 amino acids long. This chain's CDR3 is CASSPSGMSIQYF.

The gene calls are TRBV5-4 and TRBJ2-7. CDR1 and CDR2 from the germline V gene are SGHNT and YYREEE (reference sequence). This CDR3 region has 15 residues. The CDR3 is CASSLDGSLVNEQYF. Drawing the rest from reference TRBV5-4 and TRBJ2-7, the complete variable domain is ETGVTQSPTHLIKTRGQQVTLRCSSQSGHNTVSWYQQALGQGPQFIFQYYREEENGRGNFPPRFSGLQFPNYSSELNVNALELDDSALYLCASSLDGSLVNEQYFGPGTRLTVT.

The rearrangement joins TRBV5-4 to TRBJ2-1; there is no DNA to check the TCRdb D call of TRBD2. CDR1 is SGHNT and CDR2 is YYREEE in the germline V gene (reference sequence). This CDR3 region has 16 residues. The CDR3 protein is CASSLKSASGGRGQFF.

The rearrangement links TRBV6-5 to TRBJ2-3; lacking DNA, the TRBD1 call made by TCRdb goes unchecked. The CDR3 loop spans 16 amino acids. Germline V gene data show CDR1 as MNHEY and CDR2 as SVGAGI. The CDR3 is CASSSSGFLSTDTQYF.

The genes are TRBV12-3 or TRBV12-4 and TRBJ2-3; TCRdb's D gene call, TRBD2, goes unchecked for lack of DNA. The CDR3 extends over 16 amino acids. CDR3 sequence: CATTEGAGGGLDTQYF.

J is TRBJ2-7 and V is TRBV15; TCRdb designates TRBD1, a call that cannot be tested without DNA. Germline V lookup: CDR1 LNHNV, CDR2 YYDKDF (reference sequence). The CDR3 has 13 residues. The CDR3 loop reads CATSEGQSYEQYF.

This clonotype is identified as medium-sized from frequency. This chain connects TRBV27 to TRBJ2-2; no DNA is available, so the TRBD1 call from TCRdb remains unchecked. Germline CDR1 reads MNHEY; CDR2 reads SMNVEV (reference sequence). CDR3 length equals 13 residues. This chain's CDR3 is CASSLGRTGELFF.

This sequence joins TRBV30 and TRBJ2-5; TCRdb picks TRBD1, but there is no DNA to check that call. There are 16 residues in the CDR3. Germline V gives CDR1 GTSNPN, CDR2 SVGIG (reference sequence). CDR3 amino acids: CAWSSTGTGTGETQYF.

The V and J genes are TRBV5-1 and TRBJ1-2. Germline V gene lookup returns CDR1 SGHRS and CDR2 YFSETQ. The CDR3 is 16 residues long. This chain's CDR3 is CASSRSTEITNYGYTF.

The rearrangement uses TRBV11-2 and TRBJ2-1. CDR1 and CDR2 from the germline V gene are SGHAT and FQNNGV. The CDR3 totals 16 residues. The CDR3 region is CASSSLRSSSYNEQFF. The full variable domain, with the rest looked up from reference TRBV11-2 and TRBJ2-1, is EAGVAQSPRYKIIEKRQSVAFWCNPISGHATLYWYQQILGQGPKLLIQFQNNGVVDDSQLPKDRFSAERLKGVDSTLKIQPAKLEDSAVYLCASSSLRSSSYNEQFFGPGTRLTVL.

Frequency places this clonotype as medium-sized. The chain joins TRBV29-1 to TRBJ1-2. This CDR3 region has 13 residues. Germline lookup yields CDR1 SQVTM and CDR2 ANQGSEA. The CDR3 region is CSVSLGANYGYTF.

This rearrangement joins TRBV6-1 to TRBJ2-6; TCRdb indicates TRBD2, and absent DNA this call remains unverified. Per the germline V gene, CDR1 is MNHNS and CDR2 is SASEGT. CDR3 length equals 15 residues. The CDR3 protein is CASVRGGGGANVLTF.

This chain uses TRBV29-1 with TRBJ1-2; without DNA, the TCRdb call of TRBD1 cannot be checked. Per germline, CDR1 SQVTM and CDR2 ANQGSEA. This CDR3 has 12 residues. The CDR3 region is CSVSTGLRGYTF.